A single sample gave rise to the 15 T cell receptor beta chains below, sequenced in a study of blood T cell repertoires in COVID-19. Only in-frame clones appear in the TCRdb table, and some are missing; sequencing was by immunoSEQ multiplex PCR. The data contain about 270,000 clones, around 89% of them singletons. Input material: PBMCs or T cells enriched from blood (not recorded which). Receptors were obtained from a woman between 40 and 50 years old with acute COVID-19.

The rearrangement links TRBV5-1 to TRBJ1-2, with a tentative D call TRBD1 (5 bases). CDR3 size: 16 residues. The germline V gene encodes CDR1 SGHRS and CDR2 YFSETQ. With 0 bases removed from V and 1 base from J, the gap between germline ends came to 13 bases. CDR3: CASSLGGQGYNYGYTF. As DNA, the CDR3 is TGCGCCAGCAGCTTGGGCGGTCAGGGATATAACTATGGCTACACCTTC.

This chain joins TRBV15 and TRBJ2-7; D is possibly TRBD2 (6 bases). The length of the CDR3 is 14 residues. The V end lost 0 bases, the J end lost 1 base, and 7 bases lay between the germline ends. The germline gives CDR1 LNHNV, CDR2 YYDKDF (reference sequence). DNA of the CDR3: TGTGCCACCAGCAGAGATCGGGGGTCCTACGAGCAGTACTTC. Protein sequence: CATSRDRGSYEQYF.

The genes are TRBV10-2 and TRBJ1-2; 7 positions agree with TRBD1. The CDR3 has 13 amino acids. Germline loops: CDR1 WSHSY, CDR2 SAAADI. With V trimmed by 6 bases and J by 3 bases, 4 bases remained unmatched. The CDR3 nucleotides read TGCGCCAGCAGGCCTACAGGGGACTATGGCTACACCTTC. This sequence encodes CASRPTGDYGYTF.

The DNA of the CDR3 is TGTGCCAGCAGCTTAGTTAGCGGGAGTAATGAGCAGTTCTTC. Protein sequence: CASSLVSGSNEQFF. The V call is TRBV11-3, the J call TRBJ2-1, with 9 nucleotides matching TRBD2. Germline CDR1 reads SGHNT; CDR2 reads YENEEA. This CDR3 is 14 amino acids long. Losses at the gene ends were 1 base for V and 7 bases for J; bases not matched to a gene: 2.

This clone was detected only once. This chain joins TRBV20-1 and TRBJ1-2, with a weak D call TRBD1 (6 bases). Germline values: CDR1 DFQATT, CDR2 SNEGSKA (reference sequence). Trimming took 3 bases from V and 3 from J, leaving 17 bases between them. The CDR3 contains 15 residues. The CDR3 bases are TGCAGTGCTAGTCAGCCGGGGGGGGCTGACTATGGCTACACCTTC. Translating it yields CSASQPGGADYGYTF.

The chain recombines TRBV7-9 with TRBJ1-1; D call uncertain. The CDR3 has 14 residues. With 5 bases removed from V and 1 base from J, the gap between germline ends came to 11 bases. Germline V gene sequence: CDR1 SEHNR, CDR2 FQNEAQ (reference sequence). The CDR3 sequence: CASSPKRQNTEAFF. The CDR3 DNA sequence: TGTGCCAGCAGCCCCAAGCGGCAGAACACTGAAGCTTTCTTT.

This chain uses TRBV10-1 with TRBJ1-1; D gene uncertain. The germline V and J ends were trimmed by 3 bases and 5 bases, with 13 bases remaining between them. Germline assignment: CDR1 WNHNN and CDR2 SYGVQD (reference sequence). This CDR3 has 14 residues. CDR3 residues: CASSESGKETEAFF. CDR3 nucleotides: TGCGCCAGCAGTGAATCGGGGAAAGAGACTGAAGCTTTCTTT.

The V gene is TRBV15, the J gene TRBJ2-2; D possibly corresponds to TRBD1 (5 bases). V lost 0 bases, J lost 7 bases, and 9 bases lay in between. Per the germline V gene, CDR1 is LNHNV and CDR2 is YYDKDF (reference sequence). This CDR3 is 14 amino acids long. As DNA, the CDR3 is TGTGCCACCAGCAGAGACAGGGTGAGCGGGGAGCTGTTTTTT. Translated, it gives CATSRDRVSGELFF.

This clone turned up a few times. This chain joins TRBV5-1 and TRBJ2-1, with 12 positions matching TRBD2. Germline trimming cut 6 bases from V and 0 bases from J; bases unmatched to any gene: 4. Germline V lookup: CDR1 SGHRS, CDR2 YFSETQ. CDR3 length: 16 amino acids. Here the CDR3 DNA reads TGCGCCAGCAATCCGACTAGCGGGGGCTCCTACAATGAGCAGTTCTTC. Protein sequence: CASNPTSGGSYNEQFF.

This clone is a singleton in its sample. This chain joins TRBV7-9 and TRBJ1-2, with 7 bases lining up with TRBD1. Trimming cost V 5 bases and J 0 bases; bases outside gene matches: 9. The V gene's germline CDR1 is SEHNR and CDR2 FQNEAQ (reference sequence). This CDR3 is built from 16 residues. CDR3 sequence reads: CASSHSGGEANYGYTF. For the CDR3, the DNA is TGTGCCAGCAGCCATTCAGGGGGAGAAGCTAACTATGGCTACACCTTC.

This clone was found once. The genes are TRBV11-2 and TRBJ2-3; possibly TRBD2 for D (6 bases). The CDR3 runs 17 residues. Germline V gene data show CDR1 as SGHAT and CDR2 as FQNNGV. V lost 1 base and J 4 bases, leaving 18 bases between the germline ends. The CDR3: CASSLVGTAGQSDTQYF. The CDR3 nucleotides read TGTGCCAGCAGCTTAGTAGGTACAGCGGGCCAGTCAGATACGCAGTATTTT.

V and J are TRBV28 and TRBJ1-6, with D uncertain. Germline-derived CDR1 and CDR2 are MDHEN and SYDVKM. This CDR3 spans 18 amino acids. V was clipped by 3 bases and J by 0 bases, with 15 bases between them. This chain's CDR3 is CASSFTPVHSSYNSPLHF. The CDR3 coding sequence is TGTGCCAGCAGTTTCACCCCCGTCCACAGCTCCTATAATTCACCCCTCCACTTT.

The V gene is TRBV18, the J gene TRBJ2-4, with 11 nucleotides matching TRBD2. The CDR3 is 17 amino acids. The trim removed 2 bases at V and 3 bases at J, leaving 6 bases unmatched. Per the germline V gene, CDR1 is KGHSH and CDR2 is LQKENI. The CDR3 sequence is CASSPTLAGVGKNIQYF. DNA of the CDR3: TGTGCCAGCTCACCAACACTAGCGGGAGTCGGCAAAAACATTCAGTACTTC.

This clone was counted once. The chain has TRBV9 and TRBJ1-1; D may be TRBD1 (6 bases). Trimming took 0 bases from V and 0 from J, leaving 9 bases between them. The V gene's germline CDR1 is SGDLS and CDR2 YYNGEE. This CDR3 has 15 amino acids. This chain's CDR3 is CASSVDGGLNTEAFF. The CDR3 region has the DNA TGTGCCAGCAGCGTAGATGGGGGCCTGAACACTGAAGCTTTCTTT.

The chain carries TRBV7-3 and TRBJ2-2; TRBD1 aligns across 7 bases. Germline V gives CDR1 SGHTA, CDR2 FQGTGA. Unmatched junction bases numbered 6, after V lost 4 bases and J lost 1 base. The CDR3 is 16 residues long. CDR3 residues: CASSSGGVWNTGELFF. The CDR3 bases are TGTGCCAGCAGCTCAGGGGGAGTTTGGAACACCGGGGAGCTGTTTTTT.